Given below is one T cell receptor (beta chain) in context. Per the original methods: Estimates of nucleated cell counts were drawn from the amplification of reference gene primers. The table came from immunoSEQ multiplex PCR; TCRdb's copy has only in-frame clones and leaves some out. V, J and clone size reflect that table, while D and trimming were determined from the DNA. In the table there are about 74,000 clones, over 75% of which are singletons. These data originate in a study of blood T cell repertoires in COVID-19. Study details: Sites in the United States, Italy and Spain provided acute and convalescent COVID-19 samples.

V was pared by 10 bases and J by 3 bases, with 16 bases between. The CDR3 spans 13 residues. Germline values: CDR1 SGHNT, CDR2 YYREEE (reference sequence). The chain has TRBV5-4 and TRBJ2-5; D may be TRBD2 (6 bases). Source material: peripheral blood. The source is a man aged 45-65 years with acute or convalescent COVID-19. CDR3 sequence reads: CASRSWGEETQYF. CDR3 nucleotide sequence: TGTGCCTCTCGCTCGTGGGGGGAAGAGACCCAGTACTTC.